This TCR beta chain was recovered during a study of Graves' ophthalmopathy and Graves' hyperthyroidism. Study outcomes and limitations: In blood appeared most of the expanded thyroid clonotypes whose frequency exceeded 0.001.

CDR1 and CDR2 (germline): SGHVS, FQNEAQ. The CDR3 runs to 14 residues. V lost 5 bases and J 2 bases, leaving 13 bases between the germline ends. RNA transcripts were the source from which TCR beta CDR3 regions were amplified. Second-round multiplex PCR came after a first-round RT-PCR that employed HTBI primers. In TCRdb, the multiplex PCR reads were re-called with MiXCR into one record per CDR3 protein. This table has almost 750,000 distinct CDR3 sequences, roughly 40% appearing once. This clonotype appeared many times. The antigen is undetermined. The clonotype comes from an adult man with Graves' ophthalmopathy. The chain is built from TRBV7-8 and TRBJ2-7, with D hard to call. Sample: peripheral blood. The CDR3 DNA is TGTGCCAGCAGCCACGGCACCCTGGCCTACGAGCAGTACTTC. Translating gives CASSHGTLAYEQYF.